Below, one T cell receptor beta chain is given with its context. Its target is not known. Other DNA sequences in this sample translate to the same CDR3. The deep-level immunoSEQ assay was used. Some clones are missing from TCRdb's copy, which holds only in-frame ones; the method was immunoSEQ multiplex PCR. This sample has a few million clones, with about 90% found just once. The data originate from a study of shared clonotypes between healthy human individuals. Across the whole study: Three plates each covered CD4 naive and memory; CD8 naive two, CD8 memory one. Study-wide results and caveats: Researchers found naive subsets generally carried larger estimated richness than memory subsets.

Sequencing used naive CD4+ T cells from PBMCs. Subset meaning: CD45RA+ positively selected. The TCR comes from a man aged 18 to 35 in good health. Some clones in this sample may be carry-over from other donors' samples.

As DNA, the CDR3 is TGTGCCAGTAGTACTAGCGGGCGTTCCTACAATGAGCAGTTCTTC. It encodes CASSTSGRSYNEQFF. The V gene is TRBV19, the J gene TRBJ2-1; TRBD2 aligns across 8 bases. From germline, CDR1 is LNHDA and CDR2 SQIVND (reference sequence). The CDR3 runs 15 residues. The ends lost 4 bases at V and 1 base at J; junction bases unmatched: 3. Full variable domain (remainder filled in from reference TRBV19 and TRBJ2-1): DGGITQSPKYLFRKEGQNVTLSCEQNLNHDAMYWYRQDPGQGLRLIYYSQIVNDFQKGDIAEGYSVSREKKESFPLTVTSAQKNPTAFYLCASSTSGRSYNEQFFGPGTRLTVL.